Shown below are 8 T cell receptor beta chains from a single sample sequenced in a study of blood T cell repertoires in COVID-19. Some clones are missing from TCRdb's copy, which holds only in-frame ones; the method was immunoSEQ multiplex PCR. Among 130,000 to 150,000 clones, approximately 82% were seen once, and the ten largest hold 12% to 15%. The source material was peripheral blood. The receptors come from a human donor with acute or convalescent COVID-19. The donor label of this sample is uncertain.

This clone appeared a few times. This chain uses TRBV4-1 with TRBJ1-1; no definite D call. With 4 bases removed from V and 1 base from J, the gap between germline ends came to 10 bases. Germline CDR1 is MGHRA and CDR2 is YSYEKL. This CDR3 has 14 amino acids. CDR3 bases: TGCGCCAGCAGCCCCTCCTCAGGGAACACTGAAGCTTTCTTT. Encoded protein: CASSPSSGNTEAFF.

A note on this clone: Other nucleotide sequences in the sample specify the same CDR3. V usage is TRBV5-1 and J usage is TRBJ2-5; no definite D call. Between the trimmed V and J ends, which lost 3 bases and 2 bases, there was a span of 2 bases. CDR1 SGHRS and CDR2 YFSETQ come from the germline V gene. This CDR3 is 11 amino acids long. DNA for the CDR3: TGCGCCAGCAGCTCACAAGAGACCCAGTACTTC. Encoded protein: CASSSQETQYF.

This chain joins TRBV5-1 and TRBJ1-1, with D possibly being TRBD1 (6 bases). The ends were cut back, 4 bases at V and 4 bases at J, with 17 bases in the middle. Germline CDR1 SGHRS, CDR2 YFSETQ. The CDR3 extends over 15 amino acids. In DNA, the CDR3 is TGCGCCAGCAGCCCTTTGGGGGCCGCAGGCACTGAAGCTTTCTTT. Translated, it gives CASSPLGAAGTEAFF.

This clone appeared a few times. The rearrangement uses TRBV19 and TRBJ2-3; D perhaps matches TRBD1 (5 bases). Trimming cost V 7 bases and J 4 bases, with 12 bases left between them. CDR1 and CDR2 (germline): LNHDA, SQIVND (reference sequence). CDR3 length equals 13 residues. Here the CDR3 DNA reads TGTGCCAGTAAATTGCAGGGCGCAGATACGCAGTATTTT. This translates into CASKLQGADTQYF.

This rearrangement joins TRBV7-8 to TRBJ2-2; 10 bases match TRBD1. The CDR3 is made up of 20 amino acids. The germline V gene has CDR1 SGHVS and CDR2 FQNEAQ. Germline trimming cut 8 bases from V and 4 bases from J; bases unmatched to any gene: 22. The chain's CDR3 is CASRGDRGPTGIQATGELFF. The CDR3, as DNA: TGTGCCAGCCGGGGGGACAGGGGACCGACGGGTATACAGGCCACCGGGGAGCTGTTTTTT.

The chain links TRBV15 to TRBJ1-5; no reliable D call. The V gene lost 1 base and the J gene lost 0 bases, with 10 bases spanning the gap. Germline V gives CDR1 LNHNV, CDR2 YYDKDF (reference sequence). The CDR3 runs 16 residues. Here the CDR3 reads CATSRVVGNSNQPQHF. The CDR3 DNA is TGTGCCACCAGCAGAGTGGTCGGGAATAGCAATCAGCCCCAGCATTTT.

This clone was observed a few times. The V gene is TRBV9, the J gene TRBJ2-1; TRBD1 is a possible D gene (6 bases). The CDR3 sequence is 16 residues long. V dropped 3 bases and J dropped 4 bases, with 17 bases sitting between them. The V gene's germline CDR1 is SGDLS and CDR2 YYNGEE. CDR3 sequence: CASSALTGPFYNEQFF. CDR3 bases: TGTGCCAGCAGCGCCCTTACAGGGCCCTTTTACAATGAGCAGTTCTTC.

This rearrangement joins TRBV18 to TRBJ2-1; D uncertain. This CDR3 has 12 residues. The germline V and J ends were trimmed by 1 base and 6 bases, with 4 bases remaining between them. The germline V gene has CDR1 KGHSH and CDR2 LQKENI. This CDR3 is CASSPLSNEQFF. The CDR3 region has the DNA TGTGCCAGCTCACCACTATCCAATGAGCAGTTCTTC.